One TCR beta chain is described in this entry. The antigen is undetermined. The PCR ran on 60 Vbeta and 13 Jbeta primers. TCRdb keeps only in-frame clones here, not all; method: immunoSEQ multiplex PCR. The repertoire holds over 150,000 clones, with roughly 80% as singletons. The data originate from a study of cytomegalovirus exposure and HLA in healthy donors. Whole-study results and caveats: Some V segments, TRBV6-2 and TRBV6-3 among them, were indistinguishable and were therefore excluded.

There are 20 residues in the CDR3. Germline CDR1 and CDR2: SGHTA and FQGTGA. The ends lost 1 base at V and 0 bases at J; junction bases unmatched: 8. This sequence originates from a girl aged 2 to 9 in good health and CMV-seropositive. The genes are TRBV7-3 and TRBJ2-3; 15 nucleotides align to TRBD2. Sequenced: PBMCs. CDR3 sequence (DNA): TGTGCCAGCAGCTTAAGCCCGGGACTAGCGGGAGGTGTGAGCACAGATACGCAGTATTTT. This sequence encodes CASSLSPGLAGGVSTDTQYF.